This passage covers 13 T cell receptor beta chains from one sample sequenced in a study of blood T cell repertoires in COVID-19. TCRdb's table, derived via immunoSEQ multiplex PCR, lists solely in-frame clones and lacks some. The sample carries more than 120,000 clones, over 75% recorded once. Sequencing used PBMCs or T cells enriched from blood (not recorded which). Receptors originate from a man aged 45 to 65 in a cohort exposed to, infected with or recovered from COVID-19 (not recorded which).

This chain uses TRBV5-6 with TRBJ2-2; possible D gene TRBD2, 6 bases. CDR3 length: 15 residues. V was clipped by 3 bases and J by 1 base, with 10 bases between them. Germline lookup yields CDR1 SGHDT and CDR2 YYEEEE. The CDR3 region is CASSSGRGNTGELFF. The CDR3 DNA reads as TGTGCCAGCAGCTCAGGGCGGGGGAACACCGGGGAGCTGTTTTTT.

The CDR3 region has the DNA TGTGCCAGCAGCTTAGCTTCCGGGGGGGCATGGGAGACCCAGTACTTC. The encoded protein is CASSLASGGAWETQYF. This chain links TRBV7-9 with TRBJ2-5; 8 bases are a match to TRBD2. Per the germline V gene, CDR1 is SEHNR and CDR2 is FQNEAQ (reference sequence). The CDR3 extends over 16 amino acids. The ends lost 0 bases at V and 5 bases at J; junction bases unmatched: 8.

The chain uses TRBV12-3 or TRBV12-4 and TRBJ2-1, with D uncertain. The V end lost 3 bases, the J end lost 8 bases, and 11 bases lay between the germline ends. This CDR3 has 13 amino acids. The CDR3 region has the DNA TGTGCCAGCAGTTTCGGGTGGCTGGATGAGCAGTTCTTC. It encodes CASSFGWLDEQFF.

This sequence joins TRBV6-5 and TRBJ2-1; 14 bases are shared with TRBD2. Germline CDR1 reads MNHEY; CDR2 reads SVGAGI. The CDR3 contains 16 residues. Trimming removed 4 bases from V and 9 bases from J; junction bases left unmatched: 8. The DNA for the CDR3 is TGTGCCAGCAGTTCGGGGACTAGCGGGAGTGGGAGTGAGCAGTTCTTC. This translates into CASSSGTSGSGSEQFF.

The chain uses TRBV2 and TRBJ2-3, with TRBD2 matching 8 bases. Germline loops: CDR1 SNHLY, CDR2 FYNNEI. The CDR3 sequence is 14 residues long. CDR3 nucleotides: TGTGTCAAGGGTGGTAGCGGGATTGCCGATACGCAGTATTTT. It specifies CVKGGSGIADTQYF.

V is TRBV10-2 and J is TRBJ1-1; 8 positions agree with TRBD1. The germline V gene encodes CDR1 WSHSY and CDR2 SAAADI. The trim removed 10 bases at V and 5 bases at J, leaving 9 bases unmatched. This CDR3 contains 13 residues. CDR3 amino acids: CATKDRAITEAFF. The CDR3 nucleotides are TGCGCCACTAAGGACAGGGCGATAACTGAAGCTTTCTTT.

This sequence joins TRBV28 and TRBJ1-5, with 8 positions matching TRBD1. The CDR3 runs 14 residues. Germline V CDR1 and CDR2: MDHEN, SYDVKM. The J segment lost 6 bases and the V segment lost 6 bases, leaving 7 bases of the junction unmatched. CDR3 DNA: TGTGCCAGCAGGCGGACAGGGTTAAGTCAGCCCCAGCATTTT. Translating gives CASRRTGLSQPQHF.

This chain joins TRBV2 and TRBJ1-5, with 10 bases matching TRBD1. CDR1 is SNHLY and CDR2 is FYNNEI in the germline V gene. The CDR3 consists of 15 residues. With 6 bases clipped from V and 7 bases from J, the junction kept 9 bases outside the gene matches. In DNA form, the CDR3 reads TGTGCCAGCAGATCTCCGGGACAGGGGAGCCAGCCCCAGCATTTT. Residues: CASRSPGQGSQPQHF.

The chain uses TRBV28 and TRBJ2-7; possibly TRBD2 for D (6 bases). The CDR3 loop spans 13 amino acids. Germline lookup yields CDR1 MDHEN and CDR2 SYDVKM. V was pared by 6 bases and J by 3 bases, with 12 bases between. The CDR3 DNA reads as TGTGCCAGCAGCCTGGGACTCCTCTACGAGCAGTACTTC. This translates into CASSLGLLYEQYF. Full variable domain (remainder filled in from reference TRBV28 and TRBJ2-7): DVKVTQSSRYLVKRTGEKVFLECVQDMDHENMFWYRQDPGLGLRLIYFSYDVKMKEKGDIPEGYSVSREKKERFSLILESASTNQTSMYLCASSLGLLYEQYFGPGTRLTVT.

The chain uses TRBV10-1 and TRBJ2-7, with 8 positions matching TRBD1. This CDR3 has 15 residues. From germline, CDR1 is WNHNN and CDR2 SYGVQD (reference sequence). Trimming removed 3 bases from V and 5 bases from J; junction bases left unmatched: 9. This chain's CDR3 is CASSDTGTGPDEQYF. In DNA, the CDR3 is TGCGCCAGCAGTGACACCGGGACAGGCCCAGACGAGCAGTACTTC.

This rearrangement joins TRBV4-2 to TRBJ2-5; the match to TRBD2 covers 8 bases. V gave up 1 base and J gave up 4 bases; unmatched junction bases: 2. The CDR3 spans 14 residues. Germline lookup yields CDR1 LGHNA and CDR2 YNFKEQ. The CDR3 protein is CASSQGTSSETQYF. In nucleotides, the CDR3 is TGTGCCAGCAGCCAAGGGACTAGCTCAGAGACCCAGTACTTC.

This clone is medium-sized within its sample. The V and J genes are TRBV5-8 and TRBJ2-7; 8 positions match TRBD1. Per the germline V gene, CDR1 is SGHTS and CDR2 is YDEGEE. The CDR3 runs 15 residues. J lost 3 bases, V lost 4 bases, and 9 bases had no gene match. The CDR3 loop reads CASSLRTGTIYEQYF. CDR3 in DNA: TGTGCCAGCAGCCTCCGGACAGGGACGATCTACGAGCAGTACTTC. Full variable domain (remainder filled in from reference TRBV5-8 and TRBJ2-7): EAGVTQSPTHLIKTRGQQATLRCSPISGHTSVYWYQQALGLGLQFLLWYDEGEERNRGNFPPRFSGRQFPNYSSELNVNALELEDSALYLCASSLRTGTIYEQYFGPGTRLTVT.

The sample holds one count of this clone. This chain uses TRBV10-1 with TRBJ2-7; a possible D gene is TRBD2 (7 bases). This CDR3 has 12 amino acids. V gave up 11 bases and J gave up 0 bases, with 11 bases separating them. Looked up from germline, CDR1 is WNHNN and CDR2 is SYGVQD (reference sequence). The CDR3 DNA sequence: TGCGCCCTAAGGGGGGGCTCCTACGAGCAGTACTTC. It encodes CALRGGSYEQYF.